Following are 24 T cell receptor beta chains from one sample sequenced in a study of cytomegalovirus exposure and HLA in healthy donors. Both 60 Vbeta primers and 13 Jbeta primers went into the PCR. TCRdb's copy holds only in-frame clones and misses some; the assay was immunoSEQ multiplex PCR. In total, the table holds around 70,000 clones. The sample consisted of PBMCs. These receptors were taken from a boy between 10 and 17 years old in good health and CMV-seronegative.

V and J are TRBV30 and TRBJ1-4; D is possibly TRBD1 (6 bases). The length of the CDR3 is 15 residues. Germline assignment: CDR1 GTSNPN and CDR2 SVGIG (reference sequence). V gave up 1 base and J gave up 8 bases, with 17 bases separating them. The CDR3 DNA reads TGTGCCTGGAGTGATCTGGGACGAAGGGGGGAAAAACTGTTTTTT. Encoded protein: CAWSDLGRRGEKLFF.

The rearrangement joins TRBV5-4 to TRBJ1-2; TRBD1 aligns across 7 bases. This CDR3 comprises 14 residues. The J segment lost 3 bases and the V segment lost 3 bases, leaving 5 bases of the junction unmatched. Germline loops: CDR1 SGHNT, CDR2 YYREEE (reference sequence). CDR3 nucleotide sequence: TGTGCCAGCAGCTCCTCCGGACAGGACTATGGCTACACCTTC. Translated, it gives CASSSSGQDYGYTF.

The chain has TRBV2 and TRBJ1-1, with a weak D call TRBD1 (6 bases). The CDR3 loop spans 14 amino acids. CDR1 is SNHLY and CDR2 is FYNNEI in the germline V gene. V was cut by 9 bases and J by 1 base, with 15 bases left in between. The CDR3 loop is CASTGRTANTEAFF. The CDR3 DNA follows: TGTGCCAGTACCGGTCGGACAGCGAACACTGAAGCTTTCTTT.

CDR3 region: CASSLLRGALSYEQYF. The CDR3 DNA reads as TGTGCCAGCAGCTTGCTTCGGGGGGCCCTTTCCTACGAGCAGTACTTC. The V and J genes are TRBV5-4 and TRBJ2-7, with TRBD2 as a possible D gene (7 bases). This CDR3 comprises 16 residues. V lost 1 base and J 1 base, leaving 15 bases between the germline ends. Germline-derived CDR1 and CDR2 are SGHNT and YYREEE (reference sequence).

This chain connects TRBV5-1 to TRBJ2-3, with a possible D match to TRBD2 (5 bases). From germline, CDR1 is SGHRS and CDR2 YFSETQ. V was cut by 4 bases and J by 5 bases, with 14 bases left in between. CDR3 length equals 14 residues. This CDR3 reads CASSPGTLRDTQYF. In DNA form, the CDR3 reads TGCGCCAGCAGCCCGGGAACCCTTCGAGATACGCAGTATTTT.

The chain links TRBV6-5 to TRBJ2-7; 12 positions match TRBD2. Per germline, CDR1 MNHEY and CDR2 SVGAGI. V trimming: 4 bases; J trimming: 1 base; junction bases outside the gene matches: 2. The CDR3 runs 15 residues. The CDR3 sequence: CASSLGLAGSYEQYF. In DNA, the CDR3 is TGTGCCAGCAGTTTAGGACTAGCGGGATCCTACGAGCAGTACTTC.

The chain joins TRBV15 to TRBJ1-1; 8 bases are shared with TRBD1. This CDR3 has 16 amino acids. In germline, CDR1 is LNHNV, CDR2 YYDKDF (reference sequence). After removal of 3 bases from V and 7 bases from J, the junction contained 13 bases not matched to a gene. The CDR3 sequence is CATSRGAGGEKGEAFF. The CDR3 DNA follows: TGTGCCACCAGCAGGGGGGCAGGGGGCGAAAAAGGTGAAGCTTTCTTT.

This chain connects TRBV5-6 to TRBJ2-2, with 8 bases lining up with TRBD1. Germline CDR1 reads SGHDT; CDR2 reads YYEEEE. The CDR3 loop spans 16 amino acids. Trimming cost V 5 bases and J 10 bases; bases outside gene matches: 16. CDR3 loop: CASRLLGVQGASELFF. CDR3 sequence (DNA): TGTGCCAGCAGGCTGCTGGGAGTCCAGGGGGCTTCGGAGCTGTTTTTT.

V usage is TRBV7-9 and J usage is TRBJ2-7; tentatively, D is TRBD1 (6 bases). With 4 bases removed from V and 2 bases from J, the gap between germline ends came to 18 bases. Germline values: CDR1 SEHNR, CDR2 FQNEAQ (reference sequence). CDR3 length equals 16 residues. The DNA for the CDR3 is TGTGCCAGCAGCTCCAAACAGGGATACGGTACCTACGAGCAGTACTTC. It codes for CASSSKQGYGTYEQYF.

V and J are TRBV11-1 and TRBJ2-3; TRBD2 agrees at 11 bases. The CDR3 runs to 18 residues. The V gene end was trimmed by 5 bases and the J gene end by 3 bases; junction bases not matched to a gene: 13. Germline-derived CDR1 and CDR2 are SGHAT and FQDESV (reference sequence). The CDR3 DNA sequence: TGTGCCAGCAGCCCTAGGGTACTAGCGGGGGTGGAAACAGATACGCAGTATTTT. Its protein is CASSPRVLAGVETDTQYF.

This chain links TRBV4-3 with TRBJ2-2; the D gene is possibly TRBD2 (6 bases). The germline V and J ends were trimmed by 2 bases and 6 bases, with 16 bases remaining between them. The CDR3 covers 16 residues. Germline assignment: CDR1 LGHNA and CDR2 YSLEER. The CDR3 is CASSQHHQGLSGELFF. CDR3 DNA sequence: TGCGCCAGCAGCCAACACCATCAGGGACTTTCCGGGGAGCTGTTTTTT.

The rearrangement links TRBV5-4 to TRBJ1-1, with a possible D match to TRBD1 (6 bases). In germline, CDR1 is SGHNT, CDR2 YYREEE (reference sequence). This CDR3 comprises 15 residues. The V and J ends lost 3 bases and 6 bases respectively, with 18 bases between them. The CDR3 DNA is TGTGCCAGCAGCTCATGGGGGCGCGGTCGGGCTGAAGCTTTCTTT. Translation gives CASSSWGRGRAEAFF.

As to this clone: The sample holds other DNA sequences that translate to the same CDR3. The genes are TRBV4-1 and TRBJ2-1, with 7 positions matching TRBD2. CDR3 length: 17 residues. CDR1 and CDR2 (germline): MGHRA, YSYEKL. The V and J ends lost 0 bases and 7 bases, in that order; junction bases with no gene match: 12. CDR3 loop: CASSQEILLRGENEQFF. The CDR3 DNA reads TGCGCCAGCAGCCAAGAAATACTACTCCGGGGGGAGAATGAGCAGTTCTTC.

The rearrangement links TRBV5-8 to TRBJ1-1; D unclear. With 6 bases removed from V and 0 bases from J, the gap between germline ends came to 9 bases. This CDR3 is 13 amino acids long. In germline, CDR1 is SGHTS, CDR2 YDEGEE. CDR3 sequence: CASNRNMNTEAFF. The CDR3 bases are TGTGCCAGCAACCGTAACATGAACACTGAAGCTTTCTTT.

The chain is built from TRBV11-3 and TRBJ2-2; 12 bases map to TRBD1. The CDR3 loop spans 16 amino acids. Germline assignment: CDR1 SGHNT and CDR2 YENEEA. V trimming: 4 bases; J trimming: 6 bases; junction bases outside the gene matches: 6. CDR3 sequence (DNA): TGTGCCAGCAGCTCGACGGGACAGGGGGCCGCCGGGGAGCTGTTTTTT. It specifies CASSSTGQGAAGELFF.

The chain carries TRBV29-1 and TRBJ2-1; TRBD2 matches at 8 bases. Germline lookup yields CDR1 SQVTM and CDR2 ANQGSEA. Trimming took 7 bases from V and 0 from J; bases not matched to a gene: 5. The CDR3 runs to 14 residues. This CDR3 reads CSGSGINSYNEQFF. In DNA, the CDR3 is TGCAGCGGTAGCGGGATTAACTCCTACAATGAGCAGTTCTTC.

This chain uses TRBV6-1 with TRBJ1-5, with a possible D match to TRBD1 (6 bases). CDR1 MNHNS and CDR2 SASEGT come from the germline V gene. The CDR3 sequence is 13 residues long. Trimming took 6 bases from V and 3 from J, leaving 9 bases between them. CDR3 DNA sequence: TGTGCCAGCAGACAGGGTAACAATCAGCCCCAGCATTTT. Translating gives CASRQGNNQPQHF.

The chain joins TRBV5-1 to TRBJ2-3; the D gene is possibly TRBD1 (6 bases). The CDR3 runs 14 residues. The germline V and J ends were trimmed by 3 bases and 7 bases, with 15 bases remaining between them. Looked up from germline, CDR1 is SGHRS and CDR2 is YFSETQ. The CDR3 loop reads CASSSPDGTNTQYF. The CDR3 DNA reads as TGCGCCAGCAGCTCGCCCGACGGGACAAATACGCAGTATTTT.

The rearrangement uses TRBV4-2 and TRBJ2-7, with D unresolved. Germline V lookup: CDR1 LGHNA, CDR2 YNFKEQ. This CDR3 has 15 amino acids. Trimming removed 0 bases from V and 2 bases from J, with 11 bases in between. The CDR3 reads CASSQETYVTYEQYF. CDR3 sequence (DNA): TGTGCCAGCAGCCAAGAAACATATGTAACCTACGAGCAGTACTTC.

This chain uses TRBV9 with TRBJ1-3; D remains ambiguous. This CDR3 is built from 15 residues. Germline V gives CDR1 SGDLS, CDR2 YYNGEE. V lost 5 bases to trimming and J lost 0 bases, with 12 bases between them. The CDR3 DNA follows: TGTGCCAGCAGTGCGACACCCTACTCTGGAAACACCATATATTTT. Protein product: CASSATPYSGNTIYF.

This chain links TRBV6-5 with TRBJ1-3; a weak D match, TRBD1 (5 bases). The germline V gene has CDR1 MNHEY and CDR2 SVGAGI. The CDR3 sequence is 14 residues long. V gave up 5 bases and J gave up 4 bases, with 12 bases separating them. This CDR3 reads CASSPGGKGNTIYF. The CDR3 coding sequence is TGTGCCAGCAGTCCGGGGGGGAAAGGAAACACCATATATTTT.

The CDR3 spells CASRQRGKSYEQYF. The CDR3 DNA reads TGTGCCAGCAGACAGCGGGGAAAGTCCTACGAGCAGTACTTC. The J gene is TRBJ2-7, the V gene TRBV6-5; 7 nucleotides match TRBD2. Germline V gene lookup returns CDR1 MNHEY and CDR2 SVGAGI. The CDR3 extends over 14 amino acids. Germline trimming cut 6 bases from V and 1 base from J; bases unmatched to any gene: 6.

The J gene is TRBJ2-7, the V gene TRBV6-5; 7 nucleotides align to TRBD2. CDR3 length: 13 amino acids. V was pared by 2 bases and J by 3 bases, with 1 base of the junction left unmatched. The germline V gene encodes CDR1 MNHEY and CDR2 SVGAGI. This CDR3 reads CASSYGGDYEQYF. The CDR3 nucleotides are TGTGCCAGCAGTTACGGGGGGGACTACGAGCAGTACTTC.

The J gene is TRBJ2-7, the V gene TRBV4-2; 9 bases align to TRBD2. Germline CDR1 reads LGHNA; CDR2 reads YNFKEQ. This CDR3 has 17 residues. The ends lost 3 bases at V and 4 bases at J; junction bases unmatched: 13. CDR3 coding DNA: TGTGCCAGCAGCCATGGGGGAATTGGGACTAGCTCTTACGAGCAGTACTTC. It encodes CASSHGGIGTSSYEQYF.